The 2 T cell receptor beta chains below all came from one sample that was sequenced in a study of T cell responses to AZD1222 COVID-19 vaccine. Using immunoSEQ multiplex PCR, the repertoire was profiled, and TCRdb retains in-frame clones only, with some absent. The sample holds around 160,000 clones, around nine tenths seen once. The specimen was peripheral blood, collected on day 0 of AZD1222 vaccination. The origin of the receptors is an adult in good health.

V is TRBV11-1 and J is TRBJ2-1; TRBD1 aligns across 9 bases. V was pared by 5 bases and J by 4 bases, with 9 bases of the junction left unmatched. Germline V gene lookup returns CDR1 SGHAT and CDR2 FQDESV (reference sequence). The length of the CDR3 is 16 residues. DNA for the CDR3: TGTGCCAGCAGCCCGTCCGGGACAGGGATGTACAATGAGCAGTTCTTC. Its protein is CASSPSGTGMYNEQFF.

The V gene is TRBV7-2, the J gene TRBJ2-1; D may be TRBD2 (6 bases). CDR1 SGHTA and CDR2 FQGNSA come from the germline V gene. This CDR3 comprises 13 residues. V lost 6 bases and J lost 12, with 18 bases in between. The CDR3, as DNA: TGTGCCAGCAGGTCGAGCCGACCGGGAGTGCAGTTCTTC. It translates to CASRSSRPGVQFF.